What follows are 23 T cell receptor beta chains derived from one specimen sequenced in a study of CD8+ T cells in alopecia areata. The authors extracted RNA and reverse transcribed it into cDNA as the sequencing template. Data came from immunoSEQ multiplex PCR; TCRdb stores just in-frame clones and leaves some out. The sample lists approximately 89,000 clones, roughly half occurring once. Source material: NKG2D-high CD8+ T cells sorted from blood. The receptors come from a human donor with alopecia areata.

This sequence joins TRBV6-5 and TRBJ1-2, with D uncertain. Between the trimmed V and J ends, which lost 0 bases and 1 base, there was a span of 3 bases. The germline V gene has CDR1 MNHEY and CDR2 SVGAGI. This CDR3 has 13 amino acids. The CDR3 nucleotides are TGTGCCAGCAGTTACTCAATTAACTATGGCTACACCTTC. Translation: CASSYSINYGYTF.

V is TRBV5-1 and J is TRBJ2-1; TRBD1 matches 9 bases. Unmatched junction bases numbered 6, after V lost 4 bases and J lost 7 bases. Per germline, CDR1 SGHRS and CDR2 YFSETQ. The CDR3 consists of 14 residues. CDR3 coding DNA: TGCGCCAGCAGCGGAAACAGGGGGCCAAATGAGCAGTTCTTC. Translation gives CASSGNRGPNEQFF.

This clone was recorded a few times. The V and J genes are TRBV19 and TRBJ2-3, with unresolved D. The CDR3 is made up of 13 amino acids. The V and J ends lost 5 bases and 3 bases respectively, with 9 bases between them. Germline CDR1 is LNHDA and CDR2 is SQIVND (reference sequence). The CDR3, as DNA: TGTGCCAGTAGTCAAGCACCGACAGATACGCAGTATTTT. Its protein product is CASSQAPTDTQYF.

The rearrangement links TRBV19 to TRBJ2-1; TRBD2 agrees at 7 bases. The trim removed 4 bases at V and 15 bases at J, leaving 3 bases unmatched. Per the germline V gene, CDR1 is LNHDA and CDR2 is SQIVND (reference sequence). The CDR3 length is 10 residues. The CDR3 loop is CASSRTRLFF. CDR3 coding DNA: TGTGCCAGTAGTAGGACTAGACTGTTCTTC.

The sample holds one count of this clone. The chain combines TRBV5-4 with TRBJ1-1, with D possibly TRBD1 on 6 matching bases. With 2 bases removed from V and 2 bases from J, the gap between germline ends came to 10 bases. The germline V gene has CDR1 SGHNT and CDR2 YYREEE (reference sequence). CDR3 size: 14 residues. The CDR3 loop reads CASSFGTLNTEAFF. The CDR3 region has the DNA TGTGCCAGCAGCTTCGGGACACTAAACACTGAAGCTTTCTTT.

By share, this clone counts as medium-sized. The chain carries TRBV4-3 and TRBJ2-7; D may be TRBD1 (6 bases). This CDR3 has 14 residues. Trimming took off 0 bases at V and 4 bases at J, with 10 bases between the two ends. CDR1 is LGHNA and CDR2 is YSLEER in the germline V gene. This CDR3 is CASSQDGGRYEQYF. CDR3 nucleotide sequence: TGCGCCAGCAGCCAAGATGGGGGCCGGTACGAGCAGTACTTC.

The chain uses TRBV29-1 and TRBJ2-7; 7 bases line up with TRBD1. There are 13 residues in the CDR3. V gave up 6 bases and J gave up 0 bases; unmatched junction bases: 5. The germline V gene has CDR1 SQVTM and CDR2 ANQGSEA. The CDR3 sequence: CSVHQGDSYEQYF. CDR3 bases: TGCAGCGTGCATCAGGGGGACTCCTACGAGCAGTACTTC.

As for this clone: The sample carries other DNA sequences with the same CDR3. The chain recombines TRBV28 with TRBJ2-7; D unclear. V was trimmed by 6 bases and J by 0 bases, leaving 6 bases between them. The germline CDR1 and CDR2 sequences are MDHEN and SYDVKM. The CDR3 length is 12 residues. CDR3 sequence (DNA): TGTGCCAGCAGCCCTAGCTCCTACGAGCAGTACTTC. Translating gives CASSPSSYEQYF.

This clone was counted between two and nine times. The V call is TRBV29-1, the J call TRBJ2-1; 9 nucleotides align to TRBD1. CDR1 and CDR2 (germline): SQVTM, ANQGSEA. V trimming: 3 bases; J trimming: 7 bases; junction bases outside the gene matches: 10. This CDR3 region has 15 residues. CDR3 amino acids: CSVDQDRGFGNEQFF. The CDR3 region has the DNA TGCAGCGTTGACCAGGACAGGGGCTTCGGAAATGAGCAGTTCTTC.

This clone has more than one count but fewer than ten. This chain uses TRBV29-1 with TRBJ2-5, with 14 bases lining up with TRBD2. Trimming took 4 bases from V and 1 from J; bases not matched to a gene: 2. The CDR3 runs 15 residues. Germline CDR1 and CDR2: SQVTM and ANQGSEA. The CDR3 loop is CSVGGTSGSQETQYF. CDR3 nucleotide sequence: TGCAGCGTTGGGGGGACTAGCGGGAGCCAAGAGACCCAGTACTTC.

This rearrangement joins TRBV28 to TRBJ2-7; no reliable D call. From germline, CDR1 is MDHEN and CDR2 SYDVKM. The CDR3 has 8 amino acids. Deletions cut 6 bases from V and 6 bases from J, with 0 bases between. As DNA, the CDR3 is TGTGCCAGCAGCGAGCAGTACTTC. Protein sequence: CASSEQYF.

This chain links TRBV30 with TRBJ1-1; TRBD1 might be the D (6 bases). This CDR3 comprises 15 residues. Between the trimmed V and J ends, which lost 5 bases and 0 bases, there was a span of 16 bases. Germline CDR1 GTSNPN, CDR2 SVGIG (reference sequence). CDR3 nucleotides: TGTGCCTGGGGGGACTACACAGGGTTGAACACTGAAGCTTTCTTT. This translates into CAWGDYTGLNTEAFF.

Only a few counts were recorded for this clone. CDR3 region: CSVAITTLKTSGETDTQYF. CDR3 sequence (DNA): TGCAGCGTTGCCATAACGACGTTAAAGACTAGCGGAGAGACAGATACGCAGTATTTT. The rearrangement links TRBV29-1 to TRBJ2-3, with 9 bases matching TRBD2. The CDR3 covers 19 residues. V trimming: 4 bases; J trimming: 3 bases; junction bases outside the gene matches: 20. In germline, CDR1 is SQVTM, CDR2 ANQGSEA.

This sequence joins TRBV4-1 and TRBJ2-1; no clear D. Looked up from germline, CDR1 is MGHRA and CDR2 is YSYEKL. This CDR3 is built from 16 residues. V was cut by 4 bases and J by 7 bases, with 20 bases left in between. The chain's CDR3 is CASSRNQGNKGNEQFF. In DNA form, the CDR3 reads TGCGCCAGCAGCCGAAACCAAGGGAATAAGGGTAATGAGCAGTTCTTC.

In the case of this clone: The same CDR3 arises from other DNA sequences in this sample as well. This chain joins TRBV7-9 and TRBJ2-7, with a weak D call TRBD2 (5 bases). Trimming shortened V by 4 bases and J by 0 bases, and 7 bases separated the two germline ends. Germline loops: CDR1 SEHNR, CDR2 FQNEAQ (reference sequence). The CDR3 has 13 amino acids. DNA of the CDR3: TGTGCCAGCAGCTCTCGGGACTCCTACGAGCAGTACTTC. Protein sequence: CASSSRDSYEQYF.

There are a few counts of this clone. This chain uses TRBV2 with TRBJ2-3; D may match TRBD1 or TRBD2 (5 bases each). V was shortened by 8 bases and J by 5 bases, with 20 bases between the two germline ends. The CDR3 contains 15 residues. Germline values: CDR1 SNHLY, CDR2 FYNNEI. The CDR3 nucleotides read TGTGCCAGCGACGGTGAGGGACCCAGCCTAGATACGCAGTATTTT. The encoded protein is CASDGEGPSLDTQYF.

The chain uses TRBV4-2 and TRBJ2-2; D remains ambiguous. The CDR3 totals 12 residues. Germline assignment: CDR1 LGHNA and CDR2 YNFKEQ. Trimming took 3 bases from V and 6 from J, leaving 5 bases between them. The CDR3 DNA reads TGTGCCAGCAGCCACGGGTCCGGGGAGCTGTTTTTT. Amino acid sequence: CASSHGSGELFF.

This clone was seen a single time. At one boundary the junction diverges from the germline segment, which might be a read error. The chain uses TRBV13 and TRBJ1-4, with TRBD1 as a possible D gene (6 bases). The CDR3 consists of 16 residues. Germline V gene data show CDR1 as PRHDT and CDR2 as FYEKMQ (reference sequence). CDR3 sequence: CASSLGRQADGEKLFF. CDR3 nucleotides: TGTGCCAGCAGCTTAGGGAGACAGGCGGATGGTGAAAAACTGTTCTTT.

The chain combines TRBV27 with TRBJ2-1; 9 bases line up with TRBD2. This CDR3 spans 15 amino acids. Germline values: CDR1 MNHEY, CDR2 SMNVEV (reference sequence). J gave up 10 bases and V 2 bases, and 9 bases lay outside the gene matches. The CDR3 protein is CASSLGLARGREQFF. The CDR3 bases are TGTGCCAGCAGTTTAGGACTAGCGCGCGGCAGAGAGCAGTTCTTC.

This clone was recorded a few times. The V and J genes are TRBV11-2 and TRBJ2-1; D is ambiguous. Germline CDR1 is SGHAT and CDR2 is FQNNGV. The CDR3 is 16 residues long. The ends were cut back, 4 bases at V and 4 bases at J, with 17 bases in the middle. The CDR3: CASSWGPPQDYNEQFF. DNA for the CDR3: TGTGCCAGCAGCTGGGGTCCGCCCCAGGATTACAATGAGCAGTTCTTC. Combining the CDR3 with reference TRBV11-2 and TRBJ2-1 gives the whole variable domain EAGVAQSPRYKIIEKRQSVAFWCNPISGHATLYWYQQILGQGPKLLIQFQNNGVVDDSQLPKDRFSAERLKGVDSTLKIQPAKLEDSAVYLCASSWGPPQDYNEQFFGPGTRLTVL.

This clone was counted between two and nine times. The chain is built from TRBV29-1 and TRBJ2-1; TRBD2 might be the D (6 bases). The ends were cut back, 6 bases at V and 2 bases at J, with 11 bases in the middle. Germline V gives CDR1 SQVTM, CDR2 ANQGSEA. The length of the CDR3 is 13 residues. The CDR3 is CSVETSPYNEQFF. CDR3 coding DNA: TGCAGCGTAGAGACTAGTCCCTACAATGAGCAGTTCTTC.

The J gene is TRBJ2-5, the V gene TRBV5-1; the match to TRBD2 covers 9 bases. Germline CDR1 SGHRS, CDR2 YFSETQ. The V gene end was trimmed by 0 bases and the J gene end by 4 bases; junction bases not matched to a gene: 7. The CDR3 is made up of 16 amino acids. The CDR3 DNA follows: TGCGCCAGCAGCTTGGCCCTAGCGGGATTGGTAGAGACCCAGTACTTC. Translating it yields CASSLALAGLVETQYF.

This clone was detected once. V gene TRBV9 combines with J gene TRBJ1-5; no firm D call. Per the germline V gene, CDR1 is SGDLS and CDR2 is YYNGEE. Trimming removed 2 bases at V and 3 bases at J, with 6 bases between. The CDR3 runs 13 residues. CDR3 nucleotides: TGTGCCAGCAGCGTCGGGAACAATCAGCCCCAGCATTTT. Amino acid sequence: CASSVGNNQPQHF. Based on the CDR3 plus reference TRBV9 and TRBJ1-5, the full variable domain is DSGVTQTPKHLITATGQRVTLRCSPRSGDLSVYWYQQSLDQGLQFLIQYYNGEERAKGNILERFSAQQFPDLHSELNLSSLELGDSALYFCASSVGNNQPQHFGDGTRLSIL.